A selection of T cell receptor beta chains follows, all from one sample in a study of blood T cell repertoires in COVID-19. Using immunoSEQ multiplex PCR, the repertoire was profiled, and TCRdb retains in-frame clones only, with some absent. The repertoire includes 100,000 to 150,000 clones, approximately 84% of them detected once, and about a sixth sits in the top ten. Material: peripheral blood. These receptors all stem from an elderly woman with acute or convalescent COVID-19. CDR3s include the opening cysteine and the closing phenylalanine or tryptophan. A D gene is named only where the DNA matches it firmly. Not all rows give a size; the values are once, few, many and, for expanded clones, a class.

.	TRBV18	.	TRBJ2-1	CASSPPLPSSYNEQFF	TGTGCCAGCTCACCACCCCTGCCCAGCTCCTACAATGAGCAGTTCTTC
.	TRBV5-1	TRBD1	TRBJ2-2	CASSRGQGAGELFF	TGCGCCAGCAGCAGGGGACAGGGTGCCGGGGAGCTGTTTTTT
.	TRBV7-9	.	TRBJ2-1	CASSFSRVSEQFF	TGTGCCAGCAGCTTCTCTAGAGTTAGTGAGCAGTTCTTC
.	TRBV30	TRBD2	TRBJ2-3	CAWARLAGGSDTQYF	TGTGCCTGGGCGAGACTAGCGGGAGGCTCAGATACGCAGTATTTT
.	TRBV5-1	TRBD1	TRBJ1-5	CASSFRTGRGQPQHF	TGCGCCAGCAGCTTCCGGACAGGGCGGGGTCAGCCCCAGCATTTT
few	TRBV3-1/TRBV3-2	.	TRBJ2-7	CASSHGSGREQYF	TGTGCCAGCAGCCACGGCAGCGGCCGAGAGCAGTACTTC
.	TRBV29-1	TRBD1	TRBJ2-3	CSVPGQGYTDTQYF	TGCAGCGTTCCGGGACAGGGGTATACAGATACGCAGTATTTT
.	TRBV5-8	.	TRBJ1-5	CASSVRGGGNQPQHF	TGTGCCAGCAGCGTGCGGGGGGGAGGCAATCAGCCCCAGCATTTT
many	TRBV11-3	.	TRBJ2-3	CASSLGAVGGSTDTQYF	TGTGCCAGCAGCTTAGGGGCTGTGGGAGGCAGCACAGATACGCAGTATTTT
.	TRBV5-1	TRBD2	TRBJ2-2	CASSLGALAGVGTGELFF	TGCGCCAGCAGCTTGGGGGCCCTAGCGGGAGTGGGCACCGGGGAGCTGTTTTTT
.	TRBV5-1	TRBD1	TRBJ1-6	CASSEQGAFGNSPLHF	TGCGCCAGCAGTGAACAGGGGGCGTTTGGTAATTCACCCCTCCACTTT